Listed below are T cell receptor beta chains from one sample, sequenced in a study of T cell responses to AZD1222 COVID-19 vaccine. The protocol was immunoSEQ multiplex PCR, while the TCRdb copy is restricted to in-frame clones and leaves out a portion. The top ten clones hold around 1.6% of a sample with 130,000 to 150,000 clones, around 87% of them seen once. The source was peripheral blood, collected on day 0 of AZD1222 vaccination. The receptors stem from an adult in good health. The CDR3 runs from the conserved cysteine through the conserved F or W. The order of the fields is clone size, J gene, V gene, D gene, CDR3 DNA, CDR3 protein. A D gene is named only where the DNA matches it firmly. Clone size is stated in some rows and not others, as once, few, many or a class when expanded.

-,TRBJ1-1,TRBV18,-,TGTGCCAGCTCACCGGTTCAGCTGAACACTGAAGCTTTCTTT,CASSPVQLNTEAFF
-,TRBJ2-3,TRBV9,-,TGTGCCAGCAGCGCAAGGACCACAGATACGCAGTATTTT,CASSARTTDTQYF
-,TRBJ2-7,TRBV3-1/TRBV3-2,TRBD2,TGTGCCAGCAGCCAACCGGGACTAGTGAGATACGAGCAGTACTTC,CASSQPGLVRYEQYF
-,TRBJ2-3,TRBV27,-,TGTGCCAGCAGGCCGACAGGAGACACAGATACGCAGTATTTT,CASRPTGDTDTQYF
-,TRBJ1-2,TRBV3-1/TRBV3-2,TRBD1,TGTGCCAGCAGCCAAGCTAACAGGGGTGGCTACACCTTC,CASSQANRGGYTF
once,TRBJ1-2,TRBV18,TRBD1,TGTGCCAGCTCACACCCGGACAGGACTAACTATGGCTACACCTTC,CASSHPDRTNYGYTF
-,TRBJ2-4,TRBV7-9,-,TGTGCCAGCAGCTCCACCCCCGACAGGGCCAAAAACATTCAGTACTTC,CASSSTPDRAKNIQYF
-,TRBJ1-1,TRBV19,-,TGTGCCAGTAGTTTCGGGGGGAACACTGAAGCTTTCTTT,CASSFGGNTEAFF
-,TRBJ2-5,TRBV5-1,TRBD2,TGCGCCAGCAGCTTGGCAGCGGGAGGGGGGGAGACCCAGTACTTC,CASSLAAGGGETQYF
-,TRBJ1-2,TRBV3-1/TRBV3-2,TRBD1,TGTGCCAGCAGCCCAGGGGGCAGGGGTAACTATGGCTACACCTTC,CASSPGGRGNYGYTF
-,TRBJ2-6,TRBV7-3,TRBD2,TGTGCCAGCAGCTCGCTTGGGGGGGGACCCTCTGGGGCCAACGTCCTGACTTTC,CASSSLGGGPSGANVLTF
-,TRBJ1-4,TRBV6-5,-,TGTGCCAGCAGTCGTGACAGGAGTAATGAAAAACTGTTTTTT,CASSRDRSNEKLFF
few,TRBJ2-7,TRBV29-1,TRBD1,TGCAGCGCCTCCAGGGGGCTCGAGCAGTACTTC,CSASRGLEQYF